This T cell receptor (beta chain) was identified in a study of shared clonotypes between healthy human individuals. Study-level findings and limits: It was the non-shared clonotypes that had lower generation probabilities than clonotypes shared by all four donors.

A remark on this clone: Its antigen is unknown. This sample also contains other DNA sequences that code for the same CDR3.

It was at deep level that the assay was run. About 30,000 T cell genomes, or about 200 ng DNA, went into the sorted-subset replicate PCRs. Method: immunoSEQ multiplex PCR; TCRdb's copy keeps in-frame clones and lacks some. The sample lists 950,000 to 1,100,000 clones; approximately 76% were seen once. This sequence was found in a man between 18 and 35 years old in good health. Source material: memory CD4+ T cells sorted from blood. As for subset: CD45RA-negative fraction.

The CDR3 is CASSMGQASTDTQYF. The CDR3 DNA reads TGCGCCAGCAGCATGGGACAGGCAAGCACAGATACGCAGTATTTT. This sequence joins TRBV5-1 and TRBJ2-3, with TRBD1 matching over 8 bases. With V trimmed by 4 bases and J by 0 bases, 4 bases remained unmatched. CDR1 SGHRS and CDR2 YFSETQ come from the germline V gene. This CDR3 has 15 residues.